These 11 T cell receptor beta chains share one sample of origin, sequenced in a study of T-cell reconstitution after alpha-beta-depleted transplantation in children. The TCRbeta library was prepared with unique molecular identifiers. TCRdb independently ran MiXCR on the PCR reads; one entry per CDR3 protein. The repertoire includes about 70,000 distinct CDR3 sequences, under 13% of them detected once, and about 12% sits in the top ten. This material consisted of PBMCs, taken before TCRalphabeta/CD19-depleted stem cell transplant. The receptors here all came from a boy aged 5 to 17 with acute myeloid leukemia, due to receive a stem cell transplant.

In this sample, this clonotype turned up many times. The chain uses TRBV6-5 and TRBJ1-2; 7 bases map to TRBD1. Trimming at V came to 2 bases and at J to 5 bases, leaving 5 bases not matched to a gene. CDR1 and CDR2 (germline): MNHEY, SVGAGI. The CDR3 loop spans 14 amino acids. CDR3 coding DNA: TGTGCCAGCAGTTACGGGCAGGGGGGATATGGCTACACCTTC. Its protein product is CASSYGQGGYGYTF.

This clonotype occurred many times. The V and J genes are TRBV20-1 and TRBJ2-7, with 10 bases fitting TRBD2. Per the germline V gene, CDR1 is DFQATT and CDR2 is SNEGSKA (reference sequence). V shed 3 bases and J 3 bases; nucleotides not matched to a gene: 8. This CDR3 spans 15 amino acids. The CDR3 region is CSASPLAGAGYEQYF. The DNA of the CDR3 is TGCAGTGCTAGTCCTCTAGCGGGAGCCGGCTACGAGCAGTACTTC.

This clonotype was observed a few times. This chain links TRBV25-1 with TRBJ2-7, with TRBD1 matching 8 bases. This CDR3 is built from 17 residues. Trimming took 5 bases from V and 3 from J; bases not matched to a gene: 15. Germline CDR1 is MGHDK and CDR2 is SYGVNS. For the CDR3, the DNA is TGTGCCAGCAGTCCAAGCGTTCCCGGGACAGGCTACTACGAGCAGTACTTC. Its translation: CASSPSVPGTGYYEQYF.

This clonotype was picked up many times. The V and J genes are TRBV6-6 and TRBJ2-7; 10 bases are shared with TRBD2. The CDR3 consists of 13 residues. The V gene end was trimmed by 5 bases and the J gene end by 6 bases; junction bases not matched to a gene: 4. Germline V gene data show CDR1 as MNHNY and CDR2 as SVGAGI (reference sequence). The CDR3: CASSGSGGTEQYV. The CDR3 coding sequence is TGTGCCAGCAGTGGTAGCGGGGGGACCGAGCAGTACGTC.

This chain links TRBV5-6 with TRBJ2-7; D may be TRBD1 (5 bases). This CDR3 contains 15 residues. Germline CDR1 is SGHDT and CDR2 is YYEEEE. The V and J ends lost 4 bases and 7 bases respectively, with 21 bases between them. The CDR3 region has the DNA TGTGCCAGCAGCGGAGTAGGGGCCCCAGAAGGGGAGCAGTACGTC. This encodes CASSGVGAPEGEQYV.

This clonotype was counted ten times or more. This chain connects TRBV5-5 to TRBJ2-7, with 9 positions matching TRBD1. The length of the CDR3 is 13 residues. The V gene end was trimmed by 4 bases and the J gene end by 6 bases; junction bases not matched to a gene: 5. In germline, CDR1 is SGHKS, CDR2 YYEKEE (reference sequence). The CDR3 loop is CASSLGTGREQYV. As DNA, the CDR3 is TGTGCCAGCAGCCTTGGGACAGGGCGCGAGCAGTACGTC.

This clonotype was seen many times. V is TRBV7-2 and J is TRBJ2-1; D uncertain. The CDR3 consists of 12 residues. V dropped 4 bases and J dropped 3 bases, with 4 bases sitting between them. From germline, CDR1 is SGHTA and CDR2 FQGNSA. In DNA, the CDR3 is TGTGCCAGCAGCTACAACTACAATGAGCAGTTCTTC. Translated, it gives CASSYNYNEQFF.

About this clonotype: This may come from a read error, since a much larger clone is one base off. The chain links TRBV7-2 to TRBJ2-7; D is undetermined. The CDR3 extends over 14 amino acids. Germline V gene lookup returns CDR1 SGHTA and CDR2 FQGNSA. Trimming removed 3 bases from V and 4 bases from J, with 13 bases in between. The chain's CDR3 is CASSLGLSRYEQYF. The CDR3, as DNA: TGTGCCAGCAGCTTGGGGTTAAGTAGGTACGAGCAGTACTTC. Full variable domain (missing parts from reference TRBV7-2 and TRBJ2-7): GAGVSQSPSNKVTEKGKDVELRCDPISGHTALYWYRQSLGQGLEFLIYFQGNSAPDKSGLPSDRFSAERTGGSVSTLTIQRTQQEDSAVYLCASSLGLSRYEQYFGPGTRLTVT.

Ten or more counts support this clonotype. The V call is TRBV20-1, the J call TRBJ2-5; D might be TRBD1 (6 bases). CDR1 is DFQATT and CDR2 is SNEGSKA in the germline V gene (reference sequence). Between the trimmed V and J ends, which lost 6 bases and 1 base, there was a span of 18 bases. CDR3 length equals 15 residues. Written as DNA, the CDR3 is TGCAGTGCCAGAATTCCGGGACAATCCCAAGAGACCCAGTACTTC. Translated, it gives CSARIPGQSQETQYF.

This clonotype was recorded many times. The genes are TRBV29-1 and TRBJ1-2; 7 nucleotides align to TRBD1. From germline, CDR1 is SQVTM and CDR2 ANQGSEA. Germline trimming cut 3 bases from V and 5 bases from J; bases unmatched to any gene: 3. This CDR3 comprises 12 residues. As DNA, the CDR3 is TGCAGCGTTGAGGAGGGACAGTATGGCTACACCTTC. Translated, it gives CSVEEGQYGYTF.

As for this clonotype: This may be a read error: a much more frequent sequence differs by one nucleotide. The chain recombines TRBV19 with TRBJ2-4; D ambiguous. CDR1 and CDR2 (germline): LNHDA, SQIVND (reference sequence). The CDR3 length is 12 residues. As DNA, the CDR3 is TGTGCCAGTAGTATGCCTGCTAACATTCGGTACTTC. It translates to CASSMPANIRYF.